Described below is a single T cell receptor beta chain sequence and its context. Its antigen is as yet unknown. This record belongs to a study of Ad26.COV2.S vaccination and SARS-CoV-2 variants. Study as a whole: Ad26.COV2.S was injected intramuscularly once or twice, 56 days apart.

TCRdb's copy holds only in-frame clones and misses some; the assay was immunoSEQ multiplex PCR. The profile shows approximately 300,000 clones, around 84% of them singletons. The study's findings and limits: Assessments of TCR breadth and depth may have underestimated the total T cell responses.

V lost 1 base to trimming and J lost 6 bases, with 6 bases between them. The CDR3 is 12 amino acids. Germline V CDR1 and CDR2: LNHNV, YYDKDF (reference sequence). Treatment defined: 15 to 20 received Ad26.COV2.S at low or high dose, single or two shots; about 5 received placebo; per-sample allocation not given. Specimen acquisition occurred on day 63 following the initial vaccine or placebo injection. An Ad26 vector was used to express Wuhan-strain SARS-CoV-2 spike as the vaccine. The sequence came from a person between 18 and 65 years old who received the Ad26.COV2.S COVID-19 vaccine or a placebo. The specimen was peripheral blood, collected in a trial of Ad26.COV2.S vaccine versus placebo. The gene calls are TRBV15 and TRBJ1-1; D ambiguous. This CDR3 is CATSRADAEAFF. The CDR3 DNA reads as TGTGCCACCAGCAGAGCAGACGCTGAAGCTTTCTTT. The whole variable domain, remainder taken from reference TRBV15 and TRBJ1-1, is DAMVIQNPRYQVTQFGKPVTLSCSQTLNHNVMYWYQQKSSQAPKLLFHYYDKDFNNEADTPDNFQSRRPNTSFCFLDIRSPGLGDTAMYLCATSRADAEAFFGQGTRLTVV.